This TCR beta chain is drawn from a study of beta chain features in type 1 diabetes. General observations from the study: Shorter TCRB CDR3s, moderately but significantly so, marked every one of the four CD4+ subsets in Type 1 diabetes patients.

About 100 mL of blood, on average, came from one heparinised draw per donor. Every bit of the isolated RNA underwent reverse transcription, so sequencing read expressed TCRB transcripts. Only in-frame clones appear in the TCRdb table, and some are missing; sequencing was by immunoSEQ multiplex PCR. The sample includes nearly 700,000 clones, about an eighth seen only once; the top ten take 0.02% to 0.025%. This clone has at least ten counts. Its target is not known. The CDR3 totals 11 residues. V was shortened by 4 bases and J by 10 bases, with 10 bases between the two germline ends. The germline V gene has CDR1 KGHSY and CDR2 FQNENV.

This sequence was found in a young man with type 1 diabetes. V usage is TRBV16 and J usage is TRBJ1-2, with a possible D match to TRBD1 (5 bases). Sequenced input: naive CD4+ T cells from blood. The CDR3 DNA is TGTGCCAGCAGCCGCAGGGTGAACTACACCTTC. This codes for CASSRRVNYTF.